Included here is one T cell receptor (beta chain) sequence, with context. The antigen is undetermined. PCR employed 60 Vbeta and 13 Jbeta primers. The table came from immunoSEQ multiplex PCR; TCRdb's copy has only in-frame clones and leaves some out. This sample's clone table lists about 210,000 clones. The data stem from a study of cytomegalovirus exposure and HLA in healthy donors. Study observations and caveats: In a later analysis, parvovirus B19, influenza, CMV and Epstein-Barr virus appeared linked to several top co-occurrence clusters. Later analysis placed DRB1 highest and HLA-C lowest in TCR association rates, which differed by HLA locus. Cytomegalovirus-associated TCR beta chains were listed, numbering 164.

Sequencing used PBMCs. The clonotype comes from a woman in her thirties in good health and CMV-seropositive.

The CDR3 is CASMRVLTAYEQYF. The CDR3 DNA follows: TGTGCCAGCATGCGGGTCTTGACCGCCTACGAGCAGTACTTC. The chain couples TRBV2 to TRBJ2-7, with D perhaps matching TRBD2 (5 bases). V was pared by 7 bases and J by 2 bases, with 15 bases between. This CDR3 spans 14 amino acids. CDR1 and CDR2 (germline): SNHLY, FYNNEI.